This TCR beta chain was sequenced in a study of CD8 T cells in ankylosing spondylitis. Findings and caveats of the study: Significant enrichment of disease-linked clones was reportedly seen in matched ankylosing spondylitis synovial fluid. Disease-linked clones were CD8+ and relatively rare in peripheral blood.

For this clonotype: Its matching antigen is unknown.

Germline V lookup: CDR1 SGHTA, CDR2 FQGNSA. This CDR3 is built from 16 residues. J gave up 9 bases and V 5 bases, and 10 bases lay outside the gene matches. MiXCR was run by TCRdb on the 5' RACE reads, yielding one entry per CDR3 protein. Seen here are 90,000 to 120,000 distinct CDR3 sequences, approximately 25% observed once, and the top ten hold approximately 13%. This sequence joins TRBV7-2 and TRBJ2-1; 13 bases agree with TRBD2. The sequenced sample consisted of synovial fluid, either unsorted or a sorted T cell fraction (not recorded which). The source is a male donor with ankylosing spondylitis. DNA for the CDR3: TGTGCCAGCAGCCAAAGTTTGGGACTAGCGGGAATTGAGCAGTTCTTC. Protein product: CASSQSLGLAGIEQFF.